These T cell receptor beta chains were read from a single sample in a study of blood T cell repertoires in COVID-19. TCRdb keeps only in-frame clones here, not all; method: immunoSEQ multiplex PCR. Of 59,000 or so clones in the sample, approximately 78% are singletons; the top ten hold over 9.5%. Material: peripheral blood. Receptors were obtained from a human donor in a cohort sampled during active COVID-19. Each CDR3 is given with its conserved first and last residue. D genes are given only for firm matches. Where a row states a size, it is once, few, many or the class of an expanded clone; other rows omit it.

j_gene,d_gene,abundance,v_gene,CDR3nt,CDR3aa
TRBJ1-2,-,-,TRBV6-5,TGTGCCATCCACGGAGGGATTGTCGACTATGGCTACACCTTC,CAIHGGIVDYGYTF
TRBJ1-5,TRBD1,-,TRBV7-8,TGTGCCAGCAGCTTCCGGGACAGGGAACAACAGCCCCAGCATTTT,CASSFRDREQQPQHF
TRBJ2-7,-,-,TRBV14,TGTGCCAGCAGTAGTGTCTACGAGCAGTACTTC,CASSSVYEQYF
TRBJ2-7,-,-,TRBV11-2,TGTGCCAGCAGTTTGCGACAGACCCCCGAGCAGTACTTC,CASSLRQTPEQYF
TRBJ1-5,-,-,TRBV6-1,TGTGCCAGCAGTGAACAGGGCCCGTATAGCAATCAGCCCCAGCATTTT,CASSEQGPYSNQPQHF
TRBJ1-2,TRBD1,-,TRBV27,TGTGCCAGCAGTTTATCAGAGGGGACAGGGGTCCTTGGCTACACCTTC,CASSLSEGTGVLGYTF
TRBJ2-3,TRBD2,-,TRBV7-9,TGTGCCAGCAGCCCTGGACTAGTGGTGACAGATACGCAGTATTTT,CASSPGLVVTDTQYF
TRBJ1-5,-,-,TRBV28,TGTGCCAGCAATTCAGGGGTCAATCAGCCCCAGCATTTT,CASNSGVNQPQHF
TRBJ1-4,TRBD1,-,TRBV7-8,TGTGCCAGCAGCCCAGGGACAGGGGATGGAAAACTGTTTTTT,CASSPGTGDGKLFF
TRBJ2-2,-,-,TRBV28,TGTGCCAGCAGTTTAAATCAGGGGAAGAACACCGGGGAGCTGTTTTTT,CASSLNQGKNTGELFF
TRBJ2-1,TRBD2,-,TRBV2,TGTGCCAGCAGTGTTTTAAGCGGGGGGTCTTTCTTC,CASSVLSGGSFF
TRBJ1-2,TRBD1,-,TRBV19,TGTGCCGTCCAACGGTCTCAGGGGGAAGGTGGCTACACCTTC,CAVQRSQGEGGYTF
TRBJ1-6,-,-,TRBV21-1,TGTGCCAGCACCGGACAGGGGGCATCATATAATTCACCCCTCCACTTT,CASTGQGASYNSPLHF
TRBJ2-7,TRBD2,-,TRBV27,TGTGCCAGCAGTTTGTCTAGCGGGGGCCGCCAATCCTACGAGCAGTACTTC,CASSLSSGGRQSYEQYF
TRBJ2-5,-,-,TRBV6-5,TGTGCCAGCAGCGGACCAGGGGCCGGGCTGGAGACCCAGTACTTC,CASSGPGAGLETQYF
TRBJ1-1,-,-,TRBV13,TGTGCCAGCAGCCCCCGAAGGGGAGGTATGAACACTGAAGCTTTCTTT,CASSPRRGGMNTEAFF
TRBJ2-3,-,-,TRBV19,TGTGCCAGTAGGGAGTGGGGGCCCACAGATACGCAGTATTTT,CASREWGPTDTQYF
TRBJ2-1,-,-,TRBV4-1,TGCGCCAGCAGCCACTCACAGGGCCTCCTACCCAATGAGCAGTTCTTC,CASSHSQGLLPNEQFF
TRBJ1-2,TRBD1,many,TRBV5-4,TGTGCCAGCAGCTTAGCAGGGGGTAGTCGAGGCTACACCTTC,CASSLAGGSRGYTF
TRBJ1-1,-,-,TRBV5-6,TGTGCCAGCAGCTTGGTTGATTTATTGGTAGGGCGGGCTCGGACTGAAGCTTTCTTT,CASSLVDLLVGRARTEAFF
TRBJ2-5,-,many,TRBV11-2,TGTGCCAGCAGCGACCCCCGGGGGGAGACCCAGTACTTC,CASSDPRGETQYF
TRBJ2-6,TRBD2,-,TRBV6-6,TGTGCCAGCAGCCCCAGCGCGGGAAGGAGCGGGGGATTTTCTGGGGCCAACGTCCTGACTTTC,CASSPSAGRSGGFSGANVLTF
TRBJ2-3,TRBD2,-,TRBV5-1,TGCGCCAGCCACGGACTAGCGGGGAACCCTAGCACAGATACGCAGTATTTT,CASHGLAGNPSTDTQYF
TRBJ1-4,TRBD1,-,TRBV4-1,TGCGCCAGCAGCCACCCCAGGACAGGGGAGTATGAAAAACTGTTTTTT,CASSHPRTGEYEKLFF
TRBJ2-5,TRBD1,-,TRBV4-1,TGCGCCAGCAGCCAAGGTGGGACAGGGGGAGAGACCCAGTACTTC,CASSQGGTGGETQYF
TRBJ2-1,-,-,TRBV21-1,TGTGCCAGCAGCAGAAGAGGGTCGGACAGGGGGCGAAAGTTATACAATGAGCAGTTCTTC,CASSRRGSDRGRKLYNEQFF
TRBJ2-7,-,once,TRBV27,TGTGCCAGCACGGGGTCGAATGAGCAGTACTTC,CASTGSNEQYF
TRBJ2-7,TRBD1,-,TRBV5-1,TGCGCCAGCAGCGGCCGGGACAGGGGGCACCCCTCCTACGAGCAGTACTTC,CASSGRDRGHPSYEQYF
TRBJ2-1,TRBD1,-,TRBV2,TGTGCCAGCAGAAGGACAGGGCCGAATGAGCAGTTCTTC,CASRRTGPNEQFF